This T cell receptor beta chain stems from a study of shared clonotypes between healthy human individuals. The assay used deep level. This table comes from immunoSEQ multiplex PCR, and its TCRdb copy is limited to in-frame clones, with some not included. Of under 2,500,000 clones in the sample, approximately 96% are singletons; the top ten hold roughly 0.13%. CDR1 and CDR2 (germline): SGHTS, YDEGEE. The CDR3 contains 14 residues. Deletions cut 2 bases from V and 0 bases from J, with 6 bases between. The material sequenced was naive CD4+ T cells sorted from blood. Regarding subset: CD45RA+ positively selected. This chain connects TRBV5-8 to TRBJ1-3; D not resolved. This TCR was sampled from a man aged 18 to 29 in good health. The CDR3 here is CASSFADSGNTIYF. In nucleotides, the CDR3 is TGTGCCAGCAGCTTTGCTGACTCTGGAAACACCATATATTTT.